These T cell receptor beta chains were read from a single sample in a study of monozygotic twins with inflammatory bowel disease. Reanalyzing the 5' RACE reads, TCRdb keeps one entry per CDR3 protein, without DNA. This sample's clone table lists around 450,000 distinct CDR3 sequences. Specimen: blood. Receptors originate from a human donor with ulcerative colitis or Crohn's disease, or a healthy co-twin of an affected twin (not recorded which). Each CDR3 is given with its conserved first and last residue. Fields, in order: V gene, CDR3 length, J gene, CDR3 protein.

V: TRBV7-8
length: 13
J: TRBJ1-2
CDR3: CASSQREGLGYTF

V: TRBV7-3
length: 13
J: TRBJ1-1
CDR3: CASSFTEGLEAFF

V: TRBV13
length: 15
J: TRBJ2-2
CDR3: CASTLERGVTGELFF

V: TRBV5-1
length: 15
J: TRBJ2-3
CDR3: CASSSSGSRADTQYF

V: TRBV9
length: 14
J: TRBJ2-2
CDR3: CASSTLGGTGELFF

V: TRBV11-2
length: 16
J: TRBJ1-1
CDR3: CASSPRTTGIHTEAFF

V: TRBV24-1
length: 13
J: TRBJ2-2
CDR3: CATSDMGWGELFF

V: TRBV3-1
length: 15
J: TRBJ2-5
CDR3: CASSHLTSGQETQYF

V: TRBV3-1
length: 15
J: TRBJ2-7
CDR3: CASSPRGGGRYEQYF

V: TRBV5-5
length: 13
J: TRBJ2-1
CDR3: CASSLDLGGEQFF

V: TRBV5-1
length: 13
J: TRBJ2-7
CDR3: CASSLDDGYEQYF

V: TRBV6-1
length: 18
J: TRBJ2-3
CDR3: CASTRRRGSLYPGNTQYF

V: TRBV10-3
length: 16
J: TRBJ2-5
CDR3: CAISEFRRQRQETQYF

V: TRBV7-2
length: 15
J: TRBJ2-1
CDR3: CASSLVSSGSNEQFF

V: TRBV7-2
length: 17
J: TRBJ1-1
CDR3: CASSLVPTGTLNTEAYF

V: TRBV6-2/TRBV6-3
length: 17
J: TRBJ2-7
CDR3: CASSDLELAEDPYEQYF

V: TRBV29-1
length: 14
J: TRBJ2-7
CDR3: CSVDGQGESYEQYF

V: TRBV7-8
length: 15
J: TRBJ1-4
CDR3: CASSSTGQAYEKLFF

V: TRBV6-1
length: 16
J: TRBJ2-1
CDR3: CASSNRGNSGWDEQFF

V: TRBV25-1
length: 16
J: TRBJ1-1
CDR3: CASSTRSGSPNTEAFF

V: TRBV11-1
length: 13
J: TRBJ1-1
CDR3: CASSQGRQTEAFF